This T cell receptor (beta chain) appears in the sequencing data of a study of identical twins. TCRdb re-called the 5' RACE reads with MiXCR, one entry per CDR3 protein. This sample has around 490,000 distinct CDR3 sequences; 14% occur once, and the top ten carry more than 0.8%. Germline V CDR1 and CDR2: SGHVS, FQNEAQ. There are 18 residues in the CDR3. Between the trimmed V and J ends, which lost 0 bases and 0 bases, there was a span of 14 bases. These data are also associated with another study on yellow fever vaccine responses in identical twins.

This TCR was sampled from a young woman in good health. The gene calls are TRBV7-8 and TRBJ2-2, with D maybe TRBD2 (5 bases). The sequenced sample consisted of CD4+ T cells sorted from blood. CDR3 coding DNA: TGTGCCAGCAGCTTAGCGGGAAGCGGAGCCGCGAACACCGGGGAGCTGTTTTTT. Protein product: CASSLAGSGAANTGELFF. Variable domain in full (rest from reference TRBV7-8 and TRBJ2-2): GAGVSQSPRYKVAKRGQDVALRCDPISGHVSLFWYQQALGQGPEFLTYFQNEAQLDKSGLPSDRFFAERPEGSVSTLKIQRTQQEDSAVYLCASSLAGSGAANTGELFFGEGSRLTVL.